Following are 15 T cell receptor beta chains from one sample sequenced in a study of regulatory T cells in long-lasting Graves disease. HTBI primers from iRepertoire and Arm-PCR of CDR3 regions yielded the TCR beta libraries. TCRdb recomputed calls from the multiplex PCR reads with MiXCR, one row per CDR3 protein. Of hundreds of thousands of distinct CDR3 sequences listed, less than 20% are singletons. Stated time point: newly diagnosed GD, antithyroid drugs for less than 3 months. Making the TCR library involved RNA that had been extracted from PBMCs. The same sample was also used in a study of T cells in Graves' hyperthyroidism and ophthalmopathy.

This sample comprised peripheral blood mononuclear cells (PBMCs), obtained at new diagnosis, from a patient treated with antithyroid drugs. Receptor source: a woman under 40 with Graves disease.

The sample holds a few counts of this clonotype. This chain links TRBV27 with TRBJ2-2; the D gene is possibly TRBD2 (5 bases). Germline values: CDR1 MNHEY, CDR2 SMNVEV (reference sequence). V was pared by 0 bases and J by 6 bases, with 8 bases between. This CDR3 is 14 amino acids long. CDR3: CASSLSASSGELFF. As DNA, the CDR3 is TGTGCCAGCAGTTTATCGGCTAGCTCCGGGGAGCTGTTTTTT.

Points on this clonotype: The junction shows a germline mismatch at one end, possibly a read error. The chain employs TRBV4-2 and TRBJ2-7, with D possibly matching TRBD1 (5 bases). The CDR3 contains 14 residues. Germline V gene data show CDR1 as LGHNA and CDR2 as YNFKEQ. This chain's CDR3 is CASSPDRDAYAQYF. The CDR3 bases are TGTGCCAGCAGCCCCGACAGAGATGCCTACGCGCAGTACTTC.

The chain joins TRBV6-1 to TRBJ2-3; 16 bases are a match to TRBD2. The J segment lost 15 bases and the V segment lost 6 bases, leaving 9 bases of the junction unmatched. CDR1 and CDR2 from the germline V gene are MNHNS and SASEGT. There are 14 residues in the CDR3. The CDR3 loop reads CASRGTSGRALEYF. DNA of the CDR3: TGTGCCAGCAGAGGGACTAGCGGGAGGGCCCTCGAATATTTT.

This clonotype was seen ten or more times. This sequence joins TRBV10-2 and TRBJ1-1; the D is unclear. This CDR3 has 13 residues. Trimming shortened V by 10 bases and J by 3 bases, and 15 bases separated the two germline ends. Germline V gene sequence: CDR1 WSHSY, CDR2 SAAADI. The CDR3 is CATTHGPDTEAFF. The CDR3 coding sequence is TGCGCCACCACCCATGGACCTGACACTGAAGCTTTCTTT.

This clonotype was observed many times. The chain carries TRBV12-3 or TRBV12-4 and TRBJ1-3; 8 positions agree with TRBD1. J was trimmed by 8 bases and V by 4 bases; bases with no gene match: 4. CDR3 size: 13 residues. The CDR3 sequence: CASSYRGSDTIYF. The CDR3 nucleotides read TGTGCCAGCAGTTACAGGGGGTCGGACACCATATATTTT.

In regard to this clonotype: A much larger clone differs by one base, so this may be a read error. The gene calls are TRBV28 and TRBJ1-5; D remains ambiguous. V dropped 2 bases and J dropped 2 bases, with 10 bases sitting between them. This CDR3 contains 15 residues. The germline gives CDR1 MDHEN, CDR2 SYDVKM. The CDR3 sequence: CASSLPGCGNQPQHF. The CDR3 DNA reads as TGTGCCAGCAGTTTACCGGGGTGTGGCAATCAGCCCCAGCATTTT. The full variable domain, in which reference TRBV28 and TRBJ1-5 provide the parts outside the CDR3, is DVKVTQSSRYLVKRTGEKVFLECVQDMDHENMFWYRQDPGLGLRLIYFSYDVKMKEKGDIPEGYSVSREKKERFSLILESASTNQTSMYLCASSLPGCGNQPQHFGDGTRLSIL.

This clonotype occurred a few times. The CDR3 region has the DNA TGTGCCAGTACCTCGCCAGGGACTAGCGGGATTTCCTACAATGAGCAGTTCTTC. Translated, it gives CASTSPGTSGISYNEQFF. The chain joins TRBV28 to TRBJ2-1; 13 nucleotides align to TRBD2. The CDR3 loop spans 18 amino acids. V trimming: 9 bases; J trimming: 1 base; junction bases outside the gene matches: 12. The germline CDR1 and CDR2 sequences are MDHEN and SYDVKM.

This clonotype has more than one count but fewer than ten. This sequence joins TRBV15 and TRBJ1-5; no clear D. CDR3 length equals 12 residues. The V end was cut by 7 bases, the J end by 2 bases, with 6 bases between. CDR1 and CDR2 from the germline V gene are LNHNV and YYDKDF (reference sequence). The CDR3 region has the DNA TGTGCCACCAAGCGCGGCAATCAGCCCCAGCATTTT. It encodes CATKRGNQPQHF.

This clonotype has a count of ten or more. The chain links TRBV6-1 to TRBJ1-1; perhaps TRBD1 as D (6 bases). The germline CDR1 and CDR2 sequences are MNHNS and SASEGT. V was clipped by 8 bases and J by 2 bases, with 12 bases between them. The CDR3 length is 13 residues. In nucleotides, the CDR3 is TGTGCCAGCGAAACAGGGTTTAACACTGAAGCTTTCTTT. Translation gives CASETGFNTEAFF.

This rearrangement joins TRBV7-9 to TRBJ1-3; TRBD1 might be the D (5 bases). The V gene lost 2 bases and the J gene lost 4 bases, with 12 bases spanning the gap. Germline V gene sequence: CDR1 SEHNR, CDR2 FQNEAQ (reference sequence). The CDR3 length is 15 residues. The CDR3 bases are TGTGCCAGCAGCTTAATATCCGGGACGGGAAACACCATATATTTT. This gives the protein CASSLISGTGNTIYF.

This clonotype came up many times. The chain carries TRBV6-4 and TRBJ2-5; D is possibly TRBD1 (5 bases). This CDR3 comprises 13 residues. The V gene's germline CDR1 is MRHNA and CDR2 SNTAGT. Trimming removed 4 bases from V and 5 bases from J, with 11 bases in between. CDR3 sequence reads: CASSVGVGETQYF. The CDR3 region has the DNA TGTGCCAGCAGTGTAGGGGTCGGGGAGACCCAGTACTTC.

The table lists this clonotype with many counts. DNA for the CDR3: TGTGCCAGCAGCTTAGCCCTAGCGGGAGGTACAGATACGCAGTATTTT. Amino acids: CASSLALAGGTDTQYF. This chain joins TRBV7-9 and TRBJ2-3; 11 bases match TRBD2. V was clipped by 0 bases and J by 3 bases; unmatched bases: 2. The CDR3 consists of 16 residues. CDR1 is SEHNR and CDR2 is FQNEAQ in the germline V gene (reference sequence).

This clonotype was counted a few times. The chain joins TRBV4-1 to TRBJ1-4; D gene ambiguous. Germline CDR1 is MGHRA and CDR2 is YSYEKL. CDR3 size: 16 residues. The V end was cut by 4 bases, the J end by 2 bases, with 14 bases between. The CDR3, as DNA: TGCGCCAGCAGCCCTAATTTGGCGCGTACTAATGAAAAACTGTTTTTT. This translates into CASSPNLARTNEKLFF.

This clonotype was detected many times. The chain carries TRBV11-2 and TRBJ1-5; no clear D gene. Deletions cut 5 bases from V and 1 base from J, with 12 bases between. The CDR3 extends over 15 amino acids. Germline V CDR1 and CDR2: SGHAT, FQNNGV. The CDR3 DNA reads TGTGCCAGCAGCCCTGGACCACGCAGCAATCAGCCCCAGCATTTT. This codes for CASSPGPRSNQPQHF.

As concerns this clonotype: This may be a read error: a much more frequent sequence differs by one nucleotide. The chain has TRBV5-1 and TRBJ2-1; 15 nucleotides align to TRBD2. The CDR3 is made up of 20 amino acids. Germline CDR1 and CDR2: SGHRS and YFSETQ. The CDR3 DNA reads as TGCGCCAGCAGCTTGGGAGGACTAGCGGGAGGGCCTGAATCCTACAATGAGCACTTCTTC. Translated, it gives CASSLGGLAGGPESYNEHFF.